The entry below describes one T cell receptor beta chain. Its cognate antigen is unknown. This record comes from a study of cytomegalovirus exposure and HLA in healthy donors. General study points: Per a prior analysis, the majority of TCR beta V segments were productive roughly 87% or roughly 30% of the time. The authors reported that TCR beta sequences could predict HLA-A and HLA-B alleles. These predictions were accurate for most subjects in the first cohort.

The junction had 2 bases not matched to a gene; V was cut back by 0 bases and J by 4 bases. CDR3 length: 15 amino acids. Germline CDR1 and CDR2: SGDLS and YYNGEE. It was with 60 Vbeta and 13 Jbeta primers that the PCR ran. In the original workflow: In a later analysis, some 80 million unique TCR beta chains included roughly 11 million shared by two or more donors. Measured with immunoSEQ multiplex PCR; TCRdb has only the in-frame clones, and not every one. The V and J calls and clone size come from that table; D and trimming were worked out from the DNA. Of roughly 150,000 clones listed, 65% to 80% are singletons.

The V gene is TRBV9, the J gene TRBJ2-7; TRBD2 aligns across 12 bases. This TCR was sampled from a woman aged 40 to 55 in good health and CMV-seronegative. The sequenced material came from PBMCs. The CDR3 protein is CASSVASGGAYEQYF. CDR3 nucleotides: TGTGCCAGCAGCGTAGCTAGCGGGGGGGCGTACGAGCAGTACTTC.